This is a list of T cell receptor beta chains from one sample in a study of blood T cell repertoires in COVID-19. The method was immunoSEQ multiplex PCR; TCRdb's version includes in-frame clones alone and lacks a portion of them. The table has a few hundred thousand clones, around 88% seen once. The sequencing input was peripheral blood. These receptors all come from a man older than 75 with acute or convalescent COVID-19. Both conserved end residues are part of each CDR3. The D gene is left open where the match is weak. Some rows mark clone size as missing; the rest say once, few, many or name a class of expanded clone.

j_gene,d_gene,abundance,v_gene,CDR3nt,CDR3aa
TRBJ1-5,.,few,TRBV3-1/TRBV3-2,TGTGCCAGCAGCCAAGCTCGGTATCTGCCCCAGCATTTT,CASSQARYLPQHF
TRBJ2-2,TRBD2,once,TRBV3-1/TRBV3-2,TGTGCTAGCAGCCAAGGATTAGGACTAGCGGGAGCAAACCCCGGGGAGCTGTTTTTT,CASSQGLGLAGANPGELFF
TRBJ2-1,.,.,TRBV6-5,TGTGCCAGCAGTCGGGACACCCGGATTGAGCAGTTCTTC,CASSRDTRIEQFF
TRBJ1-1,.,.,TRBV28,TGTGCCAGCAGTTATCGGTGGAGGGCTCCTGAAGCTTTCTTT,CASSYRWRAPEAFF
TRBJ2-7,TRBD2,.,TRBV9,TGTGCCAGCAGCGTAGAGGCGGCGGGAGCGCCTTACGAGCAGTACTTC,CASSVEAAGAPYEQYF
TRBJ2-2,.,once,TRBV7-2,TGTGCCAGCAGCTTAGTGGTGCAGTCCGGGGAGCTGTTTTTT,CASSLVVQSGELFF
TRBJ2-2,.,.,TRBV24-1,TGTGCCACCAGTGAGGATACAGGGTACGGCACCGGGGAGCTGTTTTTT,CATSEDTGYGTGELFF
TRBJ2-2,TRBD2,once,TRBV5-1,TGCGCCACCCAAACTAGCGGGAGAAACACCGGGGAGCTGTTTTTT,CATQTSGRNTGELFF
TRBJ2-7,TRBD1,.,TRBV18,TGTGCCAGCTCAGGGGGACAGGGTACCTACGAGCAGTACTTC,CASSGGQGTYEQYF
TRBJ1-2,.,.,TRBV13,TGTGCCAGCAGCTCCCGGGATCAATTAAACTATGGCTACACCTTC,CASSSRDQLNYGYTF
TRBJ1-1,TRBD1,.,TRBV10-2,TGCGCCAGCTCCCGGGACAGGGACACTGAAGCTTTCTTT,CASSRDRDTEAFF
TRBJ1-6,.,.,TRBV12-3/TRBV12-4,TGTGCCGCGTCCAGGGGCGCTAATTCACCCCTCCACTTT,CAASRGANSPLHF
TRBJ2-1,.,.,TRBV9,TGTGCCAGCAGCGTAGAGGATCACCCTAGGGGTGAGCAGTTCTTC,CASSVEDHPRGEQFF